This is a list of T cell receptor beta chains from one sample in a study of sequential checkpoint blockade in melanoma. Profiling relied on immunoSEQ multiplex PCR, and the TCRdb table lists in-frame clones only, not all of them. The table shows some 20,000 clones, with around four fifths occurring only once. Specimen: CD8+ T cells sorted from blood (inferred from file names), collected from a patient given nivolumab and ipilimumab in sequence. These receptors originate from a human donor with melanoma. The CDR3 runs from the conserved cysteine through the conserved F or W. A D gene is named only where the DNA matches it firmly. Clone size, where shown, is once, few, many, or a class for clones that have expanded.

V gene	D gene	J gene	clone size	CDR3 protein	CDR3 DNA
TRBV6-1	NA	TRBJ2-3	NA	CASSEFKGGTLTDTQYF	TGTGCCAGCAGTGAATTCAAGGGCGGGACGTTGACAGATACGCAGTATTTT
TRBV6-6	NA	TRBJ2-2	NA	CASSGTELITGELFF	TGTGCCAGCAGTGGCACAGAGTTAATAACCGGGGAGCTGTTTTTT
TRBV13	TRBD2	TRBJ2-7	NA	CASSLTGGPGEQYF	TGTGCCAGCAGCTTGACGGGGGGGCCTGGCGAGCAGTACTTC
TRBV13	NA	TRBJ2-1	NA	CASSATGEQFF	TGTGCCAGCAGCGCTACCGGGGAGCAGTTCTTC
TRBV7-9	NA	TRBJ1-1	NA	CASSRTSLRNTEAFF	TGTGCCAGCAGCCGAACTAGTCTCAGGAACACTGAAGCTTTCTTT
TRBV15	NA	TRBJ2-5	once	CATSRARGLQETQYF	TGTGCCACCAGCAGAGCCAGGGGCCTCCAAGAGACCCAGTACTTC
TRBV19	NA	TRBJ1-2	NA	CASSIDLGGNYGYTF	TGTGCCAGTAGTATAGATCTAGGCGGGAACTATGGCTACACCTTC
TRBV27	TRBD2	TRBJ2-7	NA	CASSLAPGLAGVDEQYF	TGTGCCAGCAGTTTAGCCCCGGGACTAGCGGGAGTTGACGAGCAGTACTTC
TRBV6-1	TRBD1	TRBJ1-1	NA	CASSGRGRSTEAFF	TGTGCCAGCAGTGGGAGGGGGCGGAGCACTGAAGCTTTCTTT
TRBV13	TRBD2	TRBJ2-7	NA	CASSSQGSGGVYEQYF	TGTGCCAGCAGCTCCCAGGGTAGCGGGGGGGTCTACGAGCAGTACTTC
TRBV28	TRBD1	TRBJ1-5	NA	CASSGTGYSNQPQHF	TGTGCCAGCAGTGGGACAGGTTATAGCAATCAGCCCCAGCATTTT
TRBV27	NA	TRBJ2-2	once	CASSVFPAGELFF	TGTGCCAGCAGTGTATTCCCCGCCGGGGAGCTGTTTTTT
TRBV27	TRBD1	TRBJ1-2	NA	CASSLLSGQGGGYTF	TGTGCCAGCAGTTTATTGTCGGGACAGGGGGGCGGCTACACCTTC
TRBV6-6	NA	TRBJ1-4	NA	CATTGRVANEKLFF	TGTGCCACCACGGGCAGGGTGGCTAATGAAAAACTGTTTTTT
TRBV6-1	NA	TRBJ2-7	NA	CASSEGSSLSYEQYF	TGTGCCAGCAGTGAAGGATCTAGCTTATCCTACGAGCAGTACTTC
TRBV7-9	NA	TRBJ1-4	NA	CASSPYLGDEKLFF	TGTGCCAGCAGCCCCTATTTAGGAGATGAAAAACTGTTTTTT
TRBV2	TRBD1	TRBJ2-2	NA	CASNRPGTGGTGELFF	TGTGCCAGCAACCGTCCCGGGACAGGGGGCACCGGGGAGCTGTTTTTT
TRBV10-3	NA	TRBJ1-5	NA	CAIRKGSNQPQHF	TGTGCCATCAGGAAGGGGAGCAATCAGCCCCAGCATTTT
TRBV2	TRBD1	TRBJ2-7	NA	CASQGLDRGDEQYF	TGTGCCAGCCAAGGTCTCGACAGGGGGGACGAGCAGTACTTC
TRBV9	NA	TRBJ2-3	NA	CASSGHTGDLGTDTQYF	TGTGCCAGCAGCGGCCATACGGGGGACCTTGGCACAGATACGCAGTATTTT
TRBV19	NA	TRBJ1-1	NA	CASKGDGNTEAFF	TGTGCCAGTAAGGGGGACGGGAACACTGAAGCTTTCTTT
TRBV9	TRBD1	TRBJ2-5	NA	CASSEGQANQETQYF	TGTGCCAGCAGCGAGGGACAGGCTAACCAAGAGACCCAGTACTTC
TRBV7-9	NA	TRBJ1-1	few	CASSLQDFEAFF	TGTGCCAGCAGCCTCCAGGACTTTGAAGCTTTCTTT
TRBV28	NA	TRBJ1-1	NA	CASSLYGRGNTEAFF	TGTGCCAGCAGTTTATATGGCAGGGGGAACACTGAAGCTTTCTTT